Below are 11 T cell receptor beta chains sequenced from a single sample in a study of T-cell memory formation after mild COVID-19. TCRdb redid the calling of the 5' RACE reads with MiXCR, one entry per CDR3 protein. This sample carries hundreds of thousands of distinct CDR3 sequences, roughly 14% of them seen once, and the ten largest clones take 2% to 2.5%. Sample: PBMCs or a T cell subset sorted from them (not recorded which). The receptors stem from an adult woman who had mild COVID-19 (a few samples of this study predate the infection). Cell type and time point are not known.

CDR3 sequence: CASSEGATYNEQFF. The CDR3 DNA is TGTGCCAGCAGTGAGGGGGCCACCTACAATGAGCAGTTCTTC. The chain couples TRBV2 to TRBJ2-1; perhaps TRBD1 as D (6 bases). This CDR3 contains 14 residues. Trimming removed 3 bases at V and 2 bases at J, with 8 bases between. Germline CDR1 SNHLY, CDR2 FYNNEI.

This chain links TRBV12-3 or TRBV12-4 with TRBJ2-7; the D is unclear. The CDR3 is 11 residues long. The V end was cut by 7 bases, the J end by 1 base, with 5 bases between. CDR3 protein: CASTESYEQYF. The CDR3 DNA reads as TGTGCCAGCACCGAATCCTACGAGCAGTACTTC.

This clonotype was detected many times. The chain links TRBV12-3 or TRBV12-4 to TRBJ1-1; a weak D match, TRBD1 (5 bases). CDR3 length equals 14 residues. V lost 5 bases to trimming and J lost 4 bases, with 14 bases between them. In DNA form, the CDR3 reads TGTGCCAGCAGTCCAGGGTCCGACGTCACTGAAGCTTTCTTT. Amino acids: CASSPGSDVTEAFF.

The chain has TRBV20-1 and TRBJ2-3; D perhaps matches TRBD2 (6 bases). Germline V lookup: CDR1 DFQATT, CDR2 SNEGSKA (reference sequence). V was shortened by 2 bases and J by 1 base, with 19 bases between the two germline ends. CDR3 length: 17 amino acids. CDR3 residues: CSARSGYLSGGTDTQYF. The CDR3 DNA follows: TGCAGTGCTAGATCGGGCTACCTCTCGGGGGGCACAGATACGCAGTATTTT.

This clonotype has more than one count but fewer than ten. The V gene is TRBV4-2, the J gene TRBJ2-1; the D is unclear. The CDR3 loop spans 14 amino acids. Trimming shortened V by 4 bases and J by 4 bases, and 11 bases separated the two germline ends. Germline V gene sequence: CDR1 LGHNA, CDR2 YNFKEQ. CDR3 sequence: CASSPRALYNEQFF. For the CDR3, the DNA is TGTGCCAGCAGCCCCCGGGCGCTTTACAATGAGCAGTTCTTC.

This clonotype has just a few counts. The gene calls are TRBV2 and TRBJ2-3, with 11 bases identical to TRBD2. V shed 4 bases and J 4 bases; nucleotides not matched to a gene: 4. This CDR3 comprises 15 residues. Germline-derived CDR1 and CDR2 are SNHLY and FYNNEI. This CDR3 is CASSVLAGGPDTQYF. The CDR3 DNA follows: TGTGCCAGCAGTGTCCTAGCGGGGGGCCCAGATACGCAGTATTTT.

This clonotype was counted many times. The V call is TRBV29-1, the J call TRBJ2-5; possibly TRBD2 for D (7 bases). Germline loops: CDR1 SQVTM, CDR2 ANQGSEA. The CDR3 contains 15 residues. The V gene lost 7 bases and the J gene lost 1 base, with 19 bases spanning the gap. CDR3 DNA sequence: TGCAGCGCAAAGGGGGGGGCAAAAGGCCAAGAGACCCAGTACTTC. Its translation: CSAKGGAKGQETQYF.

The chain combines TRBV5-1 with TRBJ1-2; 11 bases map to TRBD1. V lost 0 bases to trimming and J lost 8 bases; unmatched junction nucleotides: 6. Germline V gene sequence: CDR1 SGHRS, CDR2 YFSETQ. The CDR3 is 15 residues long. This chain's CDR3 is CASSLEGQGAGGYTF. The CDR3, as DNA: TGCGCCAGCAGCTTGGAAGGACAGGGGGCAGGGGGCTACACCTTC.

The J gene is TRBJ1-1, the V gene TRBV20-1; D is undetermined. V lost 0 bases and J lost 1, with 12 bases in between. CDR1 is DFQATT and CDR2 is SNEGSKA in the germline V gene (reference sequence). The CDR3 extends over 15 amino acids. The CDR3 here is CSAREFRPANTEAFF. The CDR3 DNA reads as TGCAGTGCTAGAGAATTTAGGCCTGCGAACACTGAAGCTTTCTTT.

This clonotype was detected only once. This chain links TRBV5-1 with TRBJ1-5, with 8 bases identical to TRBD1. CDR1 is SGHRS, CDR2 YFSETQ, per germline. V gave up 0 bases and J gave up 1 base; unmatched junction bases: 3. The CDR3 is 16 amino acids. The CDR3 region is CASSLARTGSNQPQHF. CDR3 coding DNA: TGCGCCAGCAGCTTGGCACGGACAGGGAGCAATCAGCCCCAGCATTTT.

V and J are TRBV11-2 and TRBJ1-3; D unresolved. CDR3 length equals 15 residues. The V gene's germline CDR1 is SGHAT and CDR2 FQNNGV. The V and J ends lost 5 bases and 0 bases respectively, with 11 bases between them. The CDR3 region is CASSPTDSSGNTIYF. DNA of the CDR3: TGTGCCAGCAGCCCAACAGATTCCTCTGGAAACACCATATATTTT.